Below, 8 T cell receptor beta chains from the same sample are listed, as sequenced in a study of T cell responses to AZD1222 COVID-19 vaccine. Some clones are missing from TCRdb's copy, which holds only in-frame ones; the method was immunoSEQ multiplex PCR. The sample comprises about 120,000 clones, 90% of which are singletons, and around 4.5% rests with the top ten. The material sequenced was peripheral blood, taken on day 0 of MenACWY control vaccination. Source of these receptors: an adult in good health.

This clone was counted a single time. The chain couples TRBV11-1 to TRBJ2-2; possible D gene TRBD2, 5 bases. This CDR3 contains 13 residues. Trimming pared 0 bases from V and 8 bases from J, leaving 7 bases between. Germline lookup yields CDR1 SGHAT and CDR2 FQDESV (reference sequence). This CDR3 is CASSLARGGELFF. CDR3 coding DNA: TGTGCCAGCAGCTTAGCACGGGGTGGGGAGCTGTTTTTT. The whole variable domain, remainder taken from reference TRBV11-1 and TRBJ2-2, is EAEVAQSPRYKITEKSQAVAFWCDPISGHATLYWYRQILGQGPELLVQFQDESVVDDSQLPKDRFSAERLKGVDSTLKIQPAELGDSAMYLCASSLARGGELFFGEGSRLTVL.

This chain joins TRBV30 and TRBJ2-2; D is perhaps TRBD1 or TRBD2 (5 bases each). The CDR3 sequence is 15 residues long. The V end lost 1 base, the J end lost 6 bases, and 15 bases lay between the germline ends. Germline CDR1 is GTSNPN and CDR2 is SVGIG (reference sequence). CDR3 residues: CAWSGLTQGPGELFF. For the CDR3, the DNA is TGTGCCTGGAGTGGCCTAACTCAGGGACCCGGGGAGCTGTTTTTT.

This clone appeared once. The CDR3 region has the DNA TGCGCCAGCAGCCACTCAGGGCAGAACACTGAAGCTTTCTTT. Encoded protein: CASSHSGQNTEAFF. V and J are TRBV5-1 and TRBJ1-1, with a possible D match to TRBD1 (5 bases). Germline assignment: CDR1 SGHRS and CDR2 YFSETQ. The CDR3 runs to 14 residues. With 4 bases removed from V and 1 base from J, the gap between germline ends came to 11 bases.

The chain couples TRBV6-2 or TRBV6-3 to TRBJ2-7, with 11 bases fitting TRBD2. The V gene end was trimmed by 2 bases and the J gene end by 7 bases; junction bases not matched to a gene: 7. Germline CDR1 is MNHEY and CDR2 is SVGEGT. This CDR3 is 15 amino acids long. The CDR3, as DNA: TGTGCCAGCAGTTACGCCATAGCGGGAGGGGAGGAGCAGTACTTC. Amino acids: CASSYAIAGGEEQYF.

The genes are TRBV7-9 and TRBJ1-1, with no clear D. Germline CDR1 SEHNR, CDR2 FQNEAQ (reference sequence). Trimming left V 3 bases short and J 2 bases short, with 4 bases between. The CDR3 is made up of 12 amino acids. This chain's CDR3 is CASSFINTEAFF. The CDR3, as DNA: TGTGCCAGCAGCTTTATTAACACTGAAGCTTTCTTT.

The V and J genes are TRBV5-4 and TRBJ1-4; 9 bases match TRBD1. Per germline, CDR1 SGHNT and CDR2 YYREEE (reference sequence). V lost 3 bases to trimming and J lost 7 bases; unmatched junction nucleotides: 4. This CDR3 is built from 14 residues. CDR3 residues: CASSSDRGGEKLFF. The CDR3, as DNA: TGTGCCAGCAGCTCTGACAGGGGGGGTGAAAAACTGTTTTTT.

This clone was recorded once. J is TRBJ2-3 and V is TRBV19; no reliable D call. The CDR3 has 19 residues. Trimming removed 1 base at V and 2 bases at J, with 22 bases between. The germline V gene has CDR1 LNHDA and CDR2 SQIVND (reference sequence). The DNA of the CDR3 is TGTGCCAGTAGTATAGGTGTACCCCCCGTGTACACCTCCACAGATACGCAGTATTTT. Its protein product is CASSIGVPPVYTSTDTQYF.

This clone was picked up a small number of times. The V gene is TRBV27, the J gene TRBJ1-1; D remains unclear. The CDR3 is 14 residues long. The V and J ends lost 6 bases and 1 base respectively, with 12 bases between them. Germline lookup yields CDR1 MNHEY and CDR2 SMNVEV (reference sequence). Written as DNA, the CDR3 is TGTGCCAGCAGGTTGACACGACGGAACACTGAAGCTTTCTTT. It specifies CASRLTRRNTEAFF.